This T cell receptor beta chain is from a study of T cell responses to AZD1222 COVID-19 vaccine. Whole-study results and caveats: Unmutated variant regions reportedly attract nearly half of all spike-specific TCRs. Compared with day 0, the breadth and depth of the Spike-specific TCR repertoire rose significantly after two doses of AZD1222.

This clone occurred once. What it binds is unknown. The length of the CDR3 is 12 residues. Looked up from germline, CDR1 is WNHNN and CDR2 is SYGVQD (reference sequence). The repertoire was sequenced with immunoSEQ multiplex PCR; TCRdb's copy has only in-frame clones and lacks some. The table lists tens of thousands of clones, roughly 86% of them singletons. Source: peripheral blood, taken 28 days after the second AZD1222 dose. This sequence was found in an adult who received the AZD1222 COVID-19 vaccine. J is TRBJ2-7 and V is TRBV10-1, with D perhaps matching TRBD2 (6 bases). The CDR3 sequence: CATGDSSYEQYF. The CDR3 region has the DNA TGCGCGACGGGGGACTCCTCCTACGAGCAGTACTTC.